This record concerns one T cell receptor (beta chain) sequence. The clone's antigen remains unknown. One junction end disagrees with the germline gene, perhaps due to a read error. This sample was included in a study of T cells in localized non-small cell lung cancer (dated by TCRdb to 2018 to 2021). Study-level background: The study examined T cell repertoires in under 300 patients with early-stage NSCLC and compared tumors with uninvolved tumor-adjacent lungs. The cohort consisted of 236 treatment-naive NSCLC patients whose localized lung tumors had been resected. The mean age of the NSCLC patients was about 64 years, with fewer than 150 men and approximately 100 women.

TCR beta CDR3 regions were sequenced from DNA using the immunoSEQ Assay. The authors' pipeline ran thus. To compute T cell density, TCR beta template counts were normalized to usable DNA, which was estimated by amplifying housekeeping genes. Richness was estimated using the preseqR package, with extrapolation to 400,000 templates for PBMC samples and to 120,000 templates for tissue samples. Clonality was defined as one minus Pielou's evenness. Tissue-enriched TCRs were identified by differential abundance testing using productive amino-acid clonotypes, minimum total count 5 and alpha 0.1. The Jaccard Index and the Morisita Overlap Index were used to quantify repertoire overlap between compartments. TCR beta CDR3s were clustered by GLIPH together with public tetramer-defined viral CDR3s, and at least three viral sequences plus V-gene enrichment were required for viral motifs. TCRdb limited this immuneACCESS table to in-frame rearrangements with V and J called. A share of clones is missing; checked studies link under half to unresolved V genes, and the rest is unexplained. That table gives V, J and clone size, and the DNA gave D and trimming. The sample includes 12,000 or so clones, with 65% to 85% observed a single time. The ten largest make up around 20% of the sample.

At diagnosis, tumor, uninvolved tumor-adjacent lung and peripheral blood were collected and then preserved as a mix of FFPE and fresh-frozen material. Blood samples were analyzed as peripheral blood mononuclear cells for TCR repertoire profiling. Results the study describes overall, beyond this receptor: Because multi-region tumor sequencing was not done, intratumor heterogeneity could not be ruled out. Longer overall survival was associated with higher blood T cell density, whereas shorter survival was associated with higher adjacent-lung clonality. Because the study design was exploratory, TCR variables were selected using unadjusted p-values without false-discovery rate correction. A median of about 55 of the top 100 tumor clones were detected in paired uninvolved adjacent lung, and 28 of these tumor clones were also found among the top 100 clones of the paired uninvolved adjacent lung. The highest T cell clonality was observed in uninvolved tumor-adjacent lung, where clonality exceeded that of tumor, suggesting that antigenic responses were more focused in uninvolved tumor-adjacent lung.

This TCR was recovered from an older male donor with stage I lung adenocarcinoma. The sample in question was peripheral blood, obtained before any cancer treatment.

The DNA is TGTGCCAGCAGCTCCGGGATCCTCTCCTCCGAGCAGTACTTC. It translates to CASSSGILSSEQYF. The V and J genes are TRBV11-1 and TRBJ2-7, and the D gene may be TRBD2, 5 bases matching. The cysteine opens and the phenylalanine closes a CDR3 of 14 amino acids. Just CDR3 DNA is preserved here, 42 bases in frame from base 1. The germline V gene (reference sequence) yields SGHAT for CDR1 and FQDESV for CDR2. Joined to the reference TRBV11-1 and TRBJ2-7 proteins, this CDR3 gives the full variable domain: EAEVAQSPRYKITEKSQAVAFWCDPISGHATLYWYRQILGQGPELLVQFQDESVVDDSQLPKDRFSAERLKGVDSTLKIQPAELGDSAMYLCASSSGILSSEQYFGPGTRLTVT.